This TCR beta chain was captured in a study of blood T cell repertoires in COVID-19. Profiled with immunoSEQ multiplex PCR; TCRdb holds only in-frame clones, not every one. The sample includes about 70,000 clones, roughly 81% of them seen just once. Deletions cut 3 bases from V and 4 bases from J, with 10 bases between. Germline V gene lookup returns CDR1 SGHRS and CDR2 YFSETQ. This CDR3 has 13 residues. The chain carries TRBV5-1 and TRBJ2-5; weak D call: TRBD1 (5 bases). The sample comprised peripheral blood. The TCR sequence derives from a woman in her sixties or seventies with acute or convalescent COVID-19. In nucleotides, the CDR3 is TGCGCCAGCAGCTCAGGGCCTTCAGAGACCCAGTACTTC. This sequence encodes CASSSGPSETQYF.